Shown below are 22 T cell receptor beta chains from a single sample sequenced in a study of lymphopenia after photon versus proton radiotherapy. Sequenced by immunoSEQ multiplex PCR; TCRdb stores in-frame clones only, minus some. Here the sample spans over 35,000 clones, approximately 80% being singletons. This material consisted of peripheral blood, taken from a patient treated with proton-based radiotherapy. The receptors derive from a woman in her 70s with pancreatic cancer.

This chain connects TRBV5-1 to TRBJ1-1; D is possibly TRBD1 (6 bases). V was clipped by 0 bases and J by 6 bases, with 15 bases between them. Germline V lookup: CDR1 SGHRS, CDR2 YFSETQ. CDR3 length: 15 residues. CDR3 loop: CASSLVAGGQAEAFF. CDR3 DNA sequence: TGCGCCAGCAGCTTGGTGGCGGGGGGCCAGGCTGAAGCTTTCTTT.

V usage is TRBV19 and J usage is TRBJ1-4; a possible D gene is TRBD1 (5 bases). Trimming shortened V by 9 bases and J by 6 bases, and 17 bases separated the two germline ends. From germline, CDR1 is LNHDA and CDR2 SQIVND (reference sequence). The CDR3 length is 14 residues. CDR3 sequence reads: CASTNPGRDEKLFF. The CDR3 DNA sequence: TGTGCCAGCACAAACCCGGGACGAGATGAAAAACTGTTTTTT.

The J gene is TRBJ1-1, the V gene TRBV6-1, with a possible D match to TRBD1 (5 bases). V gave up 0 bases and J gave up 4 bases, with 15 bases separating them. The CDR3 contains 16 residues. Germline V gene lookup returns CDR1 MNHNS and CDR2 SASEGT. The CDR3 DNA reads TGTGCCAGCAGTGAAGCGGGGGTGGGGAGGTCCACTGAAGCTTTCTTT. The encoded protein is CASSEAGVGRSTEAFF.

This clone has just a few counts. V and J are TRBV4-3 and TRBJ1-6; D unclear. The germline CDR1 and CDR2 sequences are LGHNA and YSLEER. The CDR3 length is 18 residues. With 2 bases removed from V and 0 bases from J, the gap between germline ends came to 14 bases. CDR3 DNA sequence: TGCGCCAGCAGCCAAAGTCCTCCTCCAGTCTCCTATAATTCACCCCTCCACTTT. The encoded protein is CASSQSPPPVSYNSPLHF.

CDR3 amino acids: CASNGGLDGNTIYF. The CDR3 bases are TGTGCCAGCAATGGGGGGCTGGACGGAAACACCATATATTTT. The chain employs TRBV9 and TRBJ1-3; D possibly corresponds to TRBD1 (6 bases). The germline CDR1 and CDR2 sequences are SGDLS and YYNGEE. The V end lost 6 bases, the J end lost 4 bases, and 14 bases lay between the germline ends. The CDR3 is 14 amino acids.

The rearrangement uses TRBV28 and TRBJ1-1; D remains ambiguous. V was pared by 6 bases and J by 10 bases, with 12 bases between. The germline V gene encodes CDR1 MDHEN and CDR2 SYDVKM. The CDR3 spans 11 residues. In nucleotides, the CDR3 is TGTGCCAGCAGCAACTGGCGAGGAGCTTTCTTT. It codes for CASSNWRGAFF.

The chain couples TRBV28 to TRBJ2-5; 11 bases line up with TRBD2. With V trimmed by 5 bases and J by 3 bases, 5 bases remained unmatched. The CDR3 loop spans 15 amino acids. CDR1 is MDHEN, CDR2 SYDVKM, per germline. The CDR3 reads CASSGPGLAEETQYF. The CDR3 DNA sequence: TGTGCCAGCAGTGGACCGGGACTAGCGGAAGAGACCCAGTACTTC.

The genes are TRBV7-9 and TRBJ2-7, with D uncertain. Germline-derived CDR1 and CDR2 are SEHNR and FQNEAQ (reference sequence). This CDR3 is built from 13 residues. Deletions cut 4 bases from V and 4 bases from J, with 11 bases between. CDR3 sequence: CASSSGRAYEQYF. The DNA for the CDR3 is TGTGCCAGCAGCTCGGGTAGGGCGTACGAGCAGTACTTC.

The CDR3 loop reads CSARQGNGYTF. The CDR3, as DNA: TGCAGCGCCCGACAAGGGAATGGCTACACCTTC. The genes are TRBV29-1 and TRBJ1-2; D remains unclear. Trimming pared 7 bases from V and 6 bases from J, leaving 12 bases between. The V gene's germline CDR1 is SQVTM and CDR2 ANQGSEA. The length of the CDR3 is 11 residues.

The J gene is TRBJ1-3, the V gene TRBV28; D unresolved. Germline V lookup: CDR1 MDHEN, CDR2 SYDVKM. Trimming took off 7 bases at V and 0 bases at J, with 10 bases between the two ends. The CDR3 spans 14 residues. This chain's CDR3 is CASTVGDSGNTIYF. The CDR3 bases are TGTGCCAGCACCGTGGGAGACTCTGGAAACACCATATATTTT.

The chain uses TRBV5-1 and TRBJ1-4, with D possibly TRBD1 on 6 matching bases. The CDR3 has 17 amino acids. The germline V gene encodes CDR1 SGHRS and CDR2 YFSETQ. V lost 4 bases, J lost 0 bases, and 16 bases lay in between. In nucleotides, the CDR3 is TGCGCCAGCAGCCGGACCCAGGGGCCAGCAACTAATGAAAAACTGTTTTTT. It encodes CASSRTQGPATNEKLFF.

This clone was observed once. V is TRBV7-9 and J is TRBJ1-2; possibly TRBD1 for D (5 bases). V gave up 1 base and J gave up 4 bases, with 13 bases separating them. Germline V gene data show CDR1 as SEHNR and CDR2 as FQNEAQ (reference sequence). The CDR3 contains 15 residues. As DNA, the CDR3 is TGTGCCAGCAGCTTAGGGGCAGGGCCGTCCTATGGCTACACCTTC. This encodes CASSLGAGPSYGYTF.

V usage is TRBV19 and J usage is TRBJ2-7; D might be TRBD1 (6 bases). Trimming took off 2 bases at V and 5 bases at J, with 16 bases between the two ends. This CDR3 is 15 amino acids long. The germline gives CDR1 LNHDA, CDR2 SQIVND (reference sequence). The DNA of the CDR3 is TGTGCCAGTAGTATATTGGCAGGGGATCCTAACGAGCAGTACTTC. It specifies CASSILAGDPNEQYF.

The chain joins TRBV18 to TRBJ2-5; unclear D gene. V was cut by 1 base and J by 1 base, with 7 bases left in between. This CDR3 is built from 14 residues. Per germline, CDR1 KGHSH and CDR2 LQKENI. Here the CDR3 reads CASSPRVLQETQYF. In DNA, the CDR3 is TGTGCCAGCTCACCACGGGTACTCCAAGAGACCCAGTACTTC.

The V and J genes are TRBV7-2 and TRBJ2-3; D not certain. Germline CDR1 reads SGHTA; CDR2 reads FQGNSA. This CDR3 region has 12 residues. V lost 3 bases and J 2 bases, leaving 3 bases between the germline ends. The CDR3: CASSFFTDTQYF. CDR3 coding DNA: TGTGCCAGCAGCTTCTTCACAGATACGCAGTATTTT.

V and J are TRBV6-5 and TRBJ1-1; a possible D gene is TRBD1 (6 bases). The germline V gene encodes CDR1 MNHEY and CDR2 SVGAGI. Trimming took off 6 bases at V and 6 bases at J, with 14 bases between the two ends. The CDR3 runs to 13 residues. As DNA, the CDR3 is TGTGCCAGCAGGGGGGGGCTGGGAGCTGAAGCTTTCTTT. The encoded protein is CASRGGLGAEAFF.

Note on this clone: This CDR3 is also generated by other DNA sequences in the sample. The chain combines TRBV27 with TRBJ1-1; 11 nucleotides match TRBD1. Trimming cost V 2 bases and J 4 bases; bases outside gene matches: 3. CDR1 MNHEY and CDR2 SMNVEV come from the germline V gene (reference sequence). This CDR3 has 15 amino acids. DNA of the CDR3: TGTGCCAGCAGTTTAACCGGGACAGGGGGCACTGAAGCTTTCTTT. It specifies CASSLTGTGGTEAFF.

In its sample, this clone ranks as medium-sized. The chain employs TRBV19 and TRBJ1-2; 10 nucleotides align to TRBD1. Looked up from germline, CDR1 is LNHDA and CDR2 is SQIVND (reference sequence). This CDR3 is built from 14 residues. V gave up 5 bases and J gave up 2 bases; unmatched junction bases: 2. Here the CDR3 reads CASSLDRGNYGYTF. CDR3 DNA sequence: TGTGCCAGTAGTTTGGACAGGGGGAACTATGGCTACACCTTC.

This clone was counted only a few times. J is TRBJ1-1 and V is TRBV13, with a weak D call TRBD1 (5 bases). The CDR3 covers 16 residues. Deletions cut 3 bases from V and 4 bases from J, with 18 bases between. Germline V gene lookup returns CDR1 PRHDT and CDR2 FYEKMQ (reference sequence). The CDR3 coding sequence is TGTGCCAGCAGCTTCGGAAGACAGCGATCCTTCACTGAAGCTTTCTTT. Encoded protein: CASSFGRQRSFTEAFF.

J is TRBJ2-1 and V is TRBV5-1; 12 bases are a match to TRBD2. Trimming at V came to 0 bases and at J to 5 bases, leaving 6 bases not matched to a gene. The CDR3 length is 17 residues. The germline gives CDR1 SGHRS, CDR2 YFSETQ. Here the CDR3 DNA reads TGCGCCAGCAGCTTGGGCCTACTAGCGGGAGGTAACAATGAGCAGTTCTTC. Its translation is CASSLGLLAGGNNEQFF.

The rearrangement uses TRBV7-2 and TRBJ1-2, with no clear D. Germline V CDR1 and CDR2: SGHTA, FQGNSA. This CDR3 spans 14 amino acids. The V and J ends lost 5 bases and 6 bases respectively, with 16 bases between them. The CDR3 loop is CASSPAGVFNGYTF. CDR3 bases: TGTGCCAGCAGCCCCGCTGGGGTGTTTAATGGCTACACCTTC. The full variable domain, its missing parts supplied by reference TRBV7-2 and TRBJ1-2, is GAGVSQSPSNKVTEKGKDVELRCDPISGHTALYWYRQSLGQGLEFLIYFQGNSAPDKSGLPSDRFSAERTGGSVSTLTIQRTQQEDSAVYLCASSPAGVFNGYTFGSGTRLTVV.

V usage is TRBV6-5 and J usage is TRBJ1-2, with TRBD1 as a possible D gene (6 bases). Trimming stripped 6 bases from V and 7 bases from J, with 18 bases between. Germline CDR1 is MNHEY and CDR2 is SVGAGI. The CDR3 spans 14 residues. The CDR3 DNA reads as TGTGCCAGCAGCACTCGGACGGGGGCCGGTGGCTACACCTTC. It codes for CASSTRTGAGGYTF.